These 10 T cell receptor beta chains were all obtained from the same sample, sequenced in a study of T-cell memory formation after mild COVID-19. TCRdb recomputed calls from the 5' RACE reads with MiXCR, one row per CDR3 protein. The table has 170,000 or so distinct CDR3 sequences, less than 40% seen once. The sample comprised PBMCs or a T cell subset sorted from them (not recorded which). All receptors derive from an adult woman who had mild COVID-19 (a few samples of this study predate the infection). Cell type and time point are not known.

This sequence joins TRBV6-5 and TRBJ2-7; possible D gene TRBD2, 5 bases. Trimming left V 3 bases short and J 2 bases short, with 8 bases between. The CDR3 contains 13 residues. The germline V gene has CDR1 MNHEY and CDR2 SVGAGI. The chain's CDR3 is CASSYLATYEQYF. The CDR3 coding sequence is TGTGCCAGCAGTTATTTAGCGACCTACGAGCAGTACTTC.

J is TRBJ2-1 and V is TRBV30; no definite D call. Trimming took off 8 bases at V and 8 bases at J, with 13 bases between the two ends. Germline CDR1 and CDR2: GTSNPN and SVGIG (reference sequence). The CDR3 totals 11 residues. CDR3 bases: TGTGCCCTGGTGAGGATATATGAGCAGTTCTTC. Protein product: CALVRIYEQFF.

The J gene is TRBJ2-3, the V gene TRBV20-1; a weak D match, TRBD1 (5 bases). The V end lost 4 bases, the J end lost 0 bases, and 17 bases lay between the germline ends. Germline CDR1 is DFQATT and CDR2 is SNEGSKA (reference sequence). The CDR3 is 16 residues long. The CDR3 region is CSANPAGRTSTDTQYF. CDR3 DNA: TGCAGTGCTAACCCTGCAGGGCGTACTAGCACAGATACGCAGTATTTT.

V and J are TRBV2 and TRBJ2-1; D uncertain. The CDR3 consists of 13 residues. The germline CDR1 and CDR2 sequences are SNHLY and FYNNEI. Trimming shortened V by 6 bases and J by 5 bases, and 11 bases separated the two germline ends. In DNA form, the CDR3 reads TGTGCCAGCAGCGCAAACTCTAACAATGAGCAGTTCTTC. Protein product: CASSANSNNEQFF. Supplemented by reference TRBV2 and TRBJ2-1, the full variable domain reads EPEVTQTPSHQVTQMGQEVILRCVPISNHLYFYWYRQILGQKVEFLVSFYNNEISEKSEIFDDQFSVERPDGSNFTLKIRSTKLEDSAMYFCASSANSNNEQFFGPGTRLTVL.

The chain joins TRBV12-3 or TRBV12-4 to TRBJ2-1; possible D gene TRBD2, 7 bases. The CDR3 is 12 residues long. The germline V and J ends were trimmed by 2 bases and 16 bases, with 15 bases remaining between them. The CDR3 nucleotides are TGTGCCAGCAGTTTAATCGGCGGGGGCACATTCTTC. Translated: CASSLIGGGTFF.

V gene TRBV2 combines with J gene TRBJ2-3; 10 bases are a match to TRBD2. Germline trimming cut 9 bases from V and 10 bases from J; bases unmatched to any gene: 13. Looked up from germline, CDR1 is SNHLY and CDR2 is FYNNEI. The CDR3 runs 14 residues. This chain's CDR3 is CARSFLAGAGAQYF. The CDR3 DNA is TGTGCCAGGTCATTTCTAGCGGGAGCAGGTGCGCAGTATTTT.

The chain links TRBV3-1 to TRBJ2-3, with 8 bases identical to TRBD1. The CDR3 is made up of 14 amino acids. J gave up 4 bases and V 3 bases, and 3 bases lay outside the gene matches. The germline V gene has CDR1 LGHDT and CDR2 YNNKEL (reference sequence). The CDR3 DNA reads as TGTGCCAGCAGCCATGGACAGGGTGCAGATACGCAGTATTTT. It translates to CASSHGQGADTQYF.

This clonotype was seen a few times. J is TRBJ2-3 and V is TRBV7-3, with a possible D match to TRBD1 (5 bases). Germline CDR1 and CDR2: SGHTA and FQGTGA. The V end was cut by 5 bases, the J end by 2 bases, with 14 bases between. The CDR3 has 15 residues. This chain's CDR3 is CASSPRGETTDTQYF. CDR3 sequence (DNA): TGTGCCAGCAGCCCAAGGGGTGAAACCACAGATACGCAGTATTTT.

This clonotype was counted a few times. This chain links TRBV24-1 with TRBJ2-5, with TRBD2 matching 7 bases. The CDR3 length is 11 residues. Germline-derived CDR1 and CDR2 are KGHDR and SFDVKD. V dropped 12 bases and J dropped 5; count of bases not matched to a gene: 5. The CDR3 sequence is CAASGGETQYF. DNA for the CDR3: TGTGCCGCCTCCGGGGGGGAGACCCAGTACTTC.

CDR3 region: CAISGGNTQYF. The CDR3 coding sequence is TGTGCCATCAGTGGGGGGAATACGCAGTATTTT. The chain joins TRBV10-3 to TRBJ2-3; D may be TRBD1 or TRBD2 (5 bases each). Trimming cost V 4 bases and J 7 bases, with 6 bases left between them. Germline loops: CDR1 ENHRY, CDR2 SYGVKD. The CDR3 loop spans 11 amino acids.